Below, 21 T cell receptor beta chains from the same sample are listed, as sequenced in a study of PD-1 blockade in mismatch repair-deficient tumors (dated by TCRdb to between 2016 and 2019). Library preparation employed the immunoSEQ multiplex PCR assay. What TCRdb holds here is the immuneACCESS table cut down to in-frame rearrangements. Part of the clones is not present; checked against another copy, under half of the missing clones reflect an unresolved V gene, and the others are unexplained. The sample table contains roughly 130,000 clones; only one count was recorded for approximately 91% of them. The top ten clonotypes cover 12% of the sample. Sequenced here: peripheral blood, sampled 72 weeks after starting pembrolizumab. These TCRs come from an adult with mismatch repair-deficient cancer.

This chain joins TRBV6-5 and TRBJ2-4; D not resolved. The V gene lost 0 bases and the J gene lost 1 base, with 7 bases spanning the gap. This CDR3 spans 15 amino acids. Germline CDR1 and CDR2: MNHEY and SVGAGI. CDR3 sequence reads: CASSYSLGAKNIQYF. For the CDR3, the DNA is TGTGCCAGCAGTTACTCTCTGGGGGCCAAAAACATTCAGTACTTC.

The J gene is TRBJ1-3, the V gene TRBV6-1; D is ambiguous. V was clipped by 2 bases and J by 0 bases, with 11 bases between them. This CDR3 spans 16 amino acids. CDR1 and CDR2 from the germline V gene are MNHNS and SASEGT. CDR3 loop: CASSERNELSGNTIYF. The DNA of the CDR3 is TGTGCCAGCAGTGAACGGAATGAGCTCTCTGGAAACACCATATATTTT.

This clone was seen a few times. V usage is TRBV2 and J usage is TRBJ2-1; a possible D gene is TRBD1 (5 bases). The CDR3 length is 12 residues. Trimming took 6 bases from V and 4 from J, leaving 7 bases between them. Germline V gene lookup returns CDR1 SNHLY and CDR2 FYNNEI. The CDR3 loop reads CASRAGYNEQFF. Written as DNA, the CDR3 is TGTGCCAGCAGAGCAGGGTACAATGAGCAGTTCTTC.

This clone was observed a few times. CDR3: CASSQDVGRLAFF. CDR3 coding DNA: TGCGCCAGCAGCCAAGATGTCGGTAGGTTGGCTTTCTTT. The chain is built from TRBV4-3 and TRBJ1-1; D gene unclear. In germline, CDR1 is LGHNA, CDR2 YSLEER. Deletions cut 0 bases from V and 11 bases from J, with 13 bases between. The CDR3 totals 13 residues.

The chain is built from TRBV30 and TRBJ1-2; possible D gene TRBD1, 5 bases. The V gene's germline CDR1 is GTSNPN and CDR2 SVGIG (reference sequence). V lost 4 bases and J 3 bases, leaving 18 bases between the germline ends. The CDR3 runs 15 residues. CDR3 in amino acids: CAWKKGQAFYYGYTF. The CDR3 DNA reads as TGTGCCTGGAAAAAGGGGCAGGCCTTCTACTATGGCTACACCTTC.

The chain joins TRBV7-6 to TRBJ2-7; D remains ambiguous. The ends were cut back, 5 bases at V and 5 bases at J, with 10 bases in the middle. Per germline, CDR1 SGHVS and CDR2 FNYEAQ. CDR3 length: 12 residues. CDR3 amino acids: CASSHALDEQYF. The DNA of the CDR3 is TGTGCCAGCAGCCATGCCTTGGACGAGCAGTACTTC.

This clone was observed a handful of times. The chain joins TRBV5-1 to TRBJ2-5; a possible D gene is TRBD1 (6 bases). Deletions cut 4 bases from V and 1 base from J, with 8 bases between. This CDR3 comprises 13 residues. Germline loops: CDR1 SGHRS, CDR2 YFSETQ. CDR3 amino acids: CASSTTGQETQYF. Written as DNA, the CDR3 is TGCGCCAGCAGCACGACAGGCCAAGAGACCCAGTACTTC.

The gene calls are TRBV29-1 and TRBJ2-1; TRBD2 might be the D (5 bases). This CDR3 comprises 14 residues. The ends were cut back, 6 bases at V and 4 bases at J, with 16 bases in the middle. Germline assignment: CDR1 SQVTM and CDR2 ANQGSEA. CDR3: CSVLAESDYNEQFF. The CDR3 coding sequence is TGCAGCGTGCTAGCCGAGTCGGATTACAATGAGCAGTTCTTC.

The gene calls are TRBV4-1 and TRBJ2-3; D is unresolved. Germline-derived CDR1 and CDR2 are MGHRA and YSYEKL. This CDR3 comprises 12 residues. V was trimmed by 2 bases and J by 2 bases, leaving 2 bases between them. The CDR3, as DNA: TGCGCCAGCAGCCAACCCACAGATACGCAGTATTTT. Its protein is CASSQPTDTQYF.

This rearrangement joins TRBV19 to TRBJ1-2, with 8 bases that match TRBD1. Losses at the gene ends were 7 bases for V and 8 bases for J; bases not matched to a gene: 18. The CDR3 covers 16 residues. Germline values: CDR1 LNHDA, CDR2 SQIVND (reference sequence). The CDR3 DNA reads TGTGCCAGTATCCAGGGGGCCGTGGGGGTCGCAGACGGCTACACCTTC. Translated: CASIQGAVGVADGYTF.

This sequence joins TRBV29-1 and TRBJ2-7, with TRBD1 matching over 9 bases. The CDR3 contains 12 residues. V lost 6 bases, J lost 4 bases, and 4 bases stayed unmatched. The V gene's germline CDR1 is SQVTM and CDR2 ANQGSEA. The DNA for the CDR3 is TGCAGCGTACGGGGACAGGGATACGAGCAGTACTTC. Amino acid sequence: CSVRGQGYEQYF.

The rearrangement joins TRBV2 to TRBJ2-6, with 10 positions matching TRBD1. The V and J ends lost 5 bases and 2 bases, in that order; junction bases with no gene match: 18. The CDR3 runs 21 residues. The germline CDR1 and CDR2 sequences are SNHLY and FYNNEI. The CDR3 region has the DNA TGTGCCAGCAGTATTCCTGGGGCGGGGACAGGGGTTTCGCCTGGGGCCAACGTCCTGACTTTC. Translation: CASSIPGAGTGVSPGANVLTF.

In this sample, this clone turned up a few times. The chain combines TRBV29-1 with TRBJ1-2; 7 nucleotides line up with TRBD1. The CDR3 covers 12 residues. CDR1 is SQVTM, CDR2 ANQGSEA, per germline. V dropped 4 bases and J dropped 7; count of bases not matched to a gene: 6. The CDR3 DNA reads TGCAGCGTTGTAGGGGGCGAGGGTGGCTACACCTTC. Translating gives CSVVGGEGGYTF.

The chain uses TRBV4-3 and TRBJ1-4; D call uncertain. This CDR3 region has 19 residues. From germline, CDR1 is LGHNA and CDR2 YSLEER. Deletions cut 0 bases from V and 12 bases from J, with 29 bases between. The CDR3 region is CASSQDRSGEGWDLPQLFF. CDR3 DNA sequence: TGCGCCAGCAGCCAAGATCGGTCGGGTGAGGGCTGGGATCTCCCCCAACTGTTTTTT.

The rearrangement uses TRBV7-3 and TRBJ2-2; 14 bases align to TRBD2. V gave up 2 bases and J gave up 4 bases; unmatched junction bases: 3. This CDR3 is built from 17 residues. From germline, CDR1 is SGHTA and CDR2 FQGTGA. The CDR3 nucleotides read TGTGCCAGCAGCTTATACGGGACTAGCGGGAGCACCGGGGAGCTGTTTTTT. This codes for CASSLYGTSGSTGELFF.

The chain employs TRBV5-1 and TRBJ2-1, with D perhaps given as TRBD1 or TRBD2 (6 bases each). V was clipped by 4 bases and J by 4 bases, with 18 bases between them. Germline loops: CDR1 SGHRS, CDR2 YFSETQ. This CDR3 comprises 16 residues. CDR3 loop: CASSKLEGGRYNEQFF. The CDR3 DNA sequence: TGCGCCAGCAGCAAACTAGAGGGGGGTCGGTACAATGAGCAGTTCTTC.

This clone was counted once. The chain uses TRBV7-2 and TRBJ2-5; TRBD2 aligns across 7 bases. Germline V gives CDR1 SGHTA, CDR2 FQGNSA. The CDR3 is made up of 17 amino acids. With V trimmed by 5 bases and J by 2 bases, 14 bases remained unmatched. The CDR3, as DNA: TGTGCCAGCAGCCACTCTAGACGGGAGGCGCAACAAGAGACCCAGTACTTC. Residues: CASSHSRREAQQETQYF.

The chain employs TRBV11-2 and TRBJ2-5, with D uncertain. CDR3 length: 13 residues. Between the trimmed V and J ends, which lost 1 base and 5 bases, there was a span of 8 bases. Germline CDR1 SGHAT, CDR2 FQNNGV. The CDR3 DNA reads TGTGCCAGCAGCTTAGGTGAGAAGGAGACCCAGTACTTC. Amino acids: CASSLGEKETQYF.

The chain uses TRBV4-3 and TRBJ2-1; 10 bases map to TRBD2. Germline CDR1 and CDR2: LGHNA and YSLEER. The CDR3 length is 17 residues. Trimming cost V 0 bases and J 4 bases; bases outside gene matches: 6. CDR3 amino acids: CASSQERGTSAYNEQFF. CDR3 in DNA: TGCGCCAGCAGCCAAGAGCGAGGGACTAGCGCGTACAATGAGCAGTTCTTC.

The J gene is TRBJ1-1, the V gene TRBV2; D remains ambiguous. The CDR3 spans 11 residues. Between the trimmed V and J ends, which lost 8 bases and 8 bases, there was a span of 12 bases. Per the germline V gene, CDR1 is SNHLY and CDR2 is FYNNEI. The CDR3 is CASGPGVEAFF. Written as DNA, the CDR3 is TGTGCCAGCGGGCCAGGCGTAGAAGCTTTCTTT.

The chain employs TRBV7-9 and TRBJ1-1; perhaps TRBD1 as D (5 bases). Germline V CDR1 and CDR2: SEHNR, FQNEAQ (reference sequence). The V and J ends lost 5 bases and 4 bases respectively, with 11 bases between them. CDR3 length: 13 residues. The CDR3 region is CASSPTGGTEAFF. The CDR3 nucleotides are TGTGCCAGCAGCCCCACGGGGGGCACTGAAGCTTTCTTT.